This is a list of T cell receptor beta chains from one sample in a study of T cell responses to AZD1222 COVID-19 vaccine. The method was immunoSEQ multiplex PCR; TCRdb's version includes in-frame clones alone and lacks a portion of them. This table has about 180,000 clones, around 90% appearing once. This material consisted of peripheral blood, taken on day 0 of AZD1222 vaccination. The origin of the receptors is an adult in good health. CDR3s include the opening cysteine and the closing phenylalanine or tryptophan. Each record gives: V gene, J gene, CDR3 length, CDR3 protein.

TRBV5-1	TRBJ2-3	15	CASSLVSPGPDTQYF
TRBV5-1	TRBJ2-7	16	CASSLGPSGRAYEQYF
TRBV27	TRBJ2-1	15	CASSDPWGGYNEQFF
TRBV21-1	TRBJ1-2	16	CASSLRRQGMNYGYTF
TRBV21-1	TRBJ2-3	21	CASLNGWVGTSGFLRPDTQYF
TRBV5-4	TRBJ2-2	16	CASSPGLDFNTGELFF
TRBV23-1	TRBJ2-7	13	CASSQRGSYEQYF
TRBV18	TRBJ2-7	15	CASSPPTGVPYEQYF
TRBV6-1	TRBJ1-3	15	CASSEVGAKGNTIYF
TRBV5-1	TRBJ2-1	15	CASSQTQGMVDEQFF
TRBV28	TRBJ1-2	13	CASSDRAGYGYTF